This TCR beta chain was recorded in a study of blood T cell repertoires in COVID-19. For the study at large: Acute and convalescent COVID-19 specimens originated in the United States, Italy and Spain.

Study processing details: Amplification with reference gene primers provided the estimates of nucleated cell counts. Assay used: immunoSEQ multiplex PCR; TCRdb lists only in-frame clones, some missing. The V and J calls and the clone size are those of that table, but D and trimming were determined from the DNA. Here the sample spans just over 95,000 clones, more than 75% being singletons. The sequence came from an elderly man with acute or convalescent COVID-19. The sample consisted of peripheral blood.

In DNA form, the CDR3 reads TGTGCCAGCAGTTCCAGCAGACAGAACACTGAAGCTTTCTTT. This codes for CASSSSRQNTEAFF. The chain joins TRBV6-5 to TRBJ1-1; no reliable D call. Per the germline V gene, CDR1 is MNHEY and CDR2 is SVGAGI. The ends were cut back, 4 bases at V and 1 base at J, with 10 bases in the middle. This CDR3 has 14 residues.